This T cell receptor (beta chain) stems from a study of blood T cell repertoires in COVID-19. About the study: Nucleic acid was either cDNA or gDNA, and it came from T cells, B-cell-depleted T cells, or PBMCs.

The CDR3 sequence is 13 residues long. Germline V gene data show CDR1 as ENHRY and CDR2 as SYGVKD. Trimming removed 8 bases from V and 8 bases from J; junction bases left unmatched: 4. Patients in Seattle were enrolled during active infection, then followed longitudinally. Original methodology: Estimated nucleated cell counts came from reference gene primer amplification. The assay was immunoSEQ multiplex PCR, and TCRdb's table has in-frame clones only and misses some. V, J and clone size reflect that table, while D and trimming were determined from the DNA. Among approximately 300,000 clones listed, approximately 86% were seen once.

This TCR came from a human donor with COVID-19, enrolled during active disease. The donor label of this sample is uncertain. Sequenced sample: peripheral blood. The chain employs TRBV10-3 and TRBJ1-6, with 9 bases identical to TRBD1. The chain's CDR3 is CAIGDREDSPLHF. CDR3 sequence (DNA): TGTGCCATCGGGGACAGGGAGGATTCACCCCTCCACTTT.